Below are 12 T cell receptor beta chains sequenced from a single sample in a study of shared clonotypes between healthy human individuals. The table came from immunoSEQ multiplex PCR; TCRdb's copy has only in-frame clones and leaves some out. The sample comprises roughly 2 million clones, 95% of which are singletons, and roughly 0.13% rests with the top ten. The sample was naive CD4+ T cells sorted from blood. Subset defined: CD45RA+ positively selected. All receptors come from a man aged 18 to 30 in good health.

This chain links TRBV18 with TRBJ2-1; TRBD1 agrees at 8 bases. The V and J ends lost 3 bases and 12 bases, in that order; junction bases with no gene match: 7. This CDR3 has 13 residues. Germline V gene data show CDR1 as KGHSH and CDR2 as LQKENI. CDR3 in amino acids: CASSPLGQGGQFF. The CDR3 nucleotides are TGTGCCAGCTCACCCCTTGGACAGGGTGGGCAGTTCTTC.

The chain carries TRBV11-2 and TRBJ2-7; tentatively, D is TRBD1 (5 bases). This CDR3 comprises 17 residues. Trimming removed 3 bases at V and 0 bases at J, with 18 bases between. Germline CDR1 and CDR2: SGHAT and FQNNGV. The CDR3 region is CASSFGQVGQSSYEQYF. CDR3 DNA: TGTGCCAGCAGCTTTGGGCAAGTGGGGCAGAGCTCCTACGAGCAGTACTTC.

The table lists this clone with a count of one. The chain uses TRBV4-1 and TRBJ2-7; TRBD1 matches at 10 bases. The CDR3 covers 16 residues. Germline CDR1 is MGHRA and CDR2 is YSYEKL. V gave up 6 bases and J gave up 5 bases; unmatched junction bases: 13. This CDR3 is CASSPRYRDRGHEQYF. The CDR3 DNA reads TGCGCCAGCAGTCCAAGATATCGGGACAGGGGCCACGAGCAGTACTTC.

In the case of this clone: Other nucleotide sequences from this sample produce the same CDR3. Written as DNA, the CDR3 is TGCGCCAGCAGCTTGAGTGACCCTTCCTACGAGCAGTACTTC. Translating gives CASSLSDPSYEQYF. This sequence joins TRBV5-1 and TRBJ2-7; no firm D call. The germline V and J ends were trimmed by 1 base and 1 base, with 9 bases remaining between them. From germline, CDR1 is SGHRS and CDR2 YFSETQ. This CDR3 comprises 14 residues.

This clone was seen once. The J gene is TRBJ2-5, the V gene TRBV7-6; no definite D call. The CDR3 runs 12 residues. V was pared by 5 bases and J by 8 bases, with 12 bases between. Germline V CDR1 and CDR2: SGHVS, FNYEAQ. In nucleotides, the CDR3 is TGTGCCAGCAGCCCCTTAGCAGGAACCCAGTACTTC. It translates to CASSPLAGTQYF.

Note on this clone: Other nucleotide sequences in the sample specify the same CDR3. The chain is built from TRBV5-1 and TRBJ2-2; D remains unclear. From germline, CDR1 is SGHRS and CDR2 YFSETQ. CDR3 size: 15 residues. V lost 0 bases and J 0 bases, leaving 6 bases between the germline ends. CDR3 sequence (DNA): TGCGCCAGCAGCTTGGAAGGACCGAACACCGGGGAGCTGTTTTTT. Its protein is CASSLEGPNTGELFF.

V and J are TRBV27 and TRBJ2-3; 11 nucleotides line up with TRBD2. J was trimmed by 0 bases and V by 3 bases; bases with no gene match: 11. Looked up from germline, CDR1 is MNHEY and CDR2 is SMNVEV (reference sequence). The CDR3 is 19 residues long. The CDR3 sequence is CASSLRSGRGEVSTDTQYF. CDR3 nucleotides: TGTGCCAGCAGTTTGCGTAGCGGGAGGGGAGAAGTTAGCACAGATACGCAGTATTTT.

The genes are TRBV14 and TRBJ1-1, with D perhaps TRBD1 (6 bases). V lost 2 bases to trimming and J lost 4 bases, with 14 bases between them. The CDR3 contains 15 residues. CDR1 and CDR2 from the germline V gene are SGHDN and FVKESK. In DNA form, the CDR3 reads TGTGCCAGCAGCCAAACCCCCAGGGGAGGCACTGAAGCTTTCTTT. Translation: CASSQTPRGGTEAFF. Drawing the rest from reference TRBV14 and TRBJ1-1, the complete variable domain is EAGVTQFPSHSVIEKGQTVTLRCDPISGHDNLYWYRRVMGKEIKFLLHFVKESKQDESGMPNNRFLAERTGGTYSTLKVQPAELEDSGVYFCASSQTPRGGTEAFFGQGTRLTVV.

CDR3 sequence: CASIEGAGSGNTIYF. The DNA for the CDR3 is TGTGCCAGCATCGAGGGAGCGGGCTCTGGAAACACCATATATTTT. The chain combines TRBV2 with TRBJ1-3; D remains unclear. V lost 7 bases and J 0 bases, leaving 13 bases between the germline ends. CDR3 length equals 15 residues. Germline lookup yields CDR1 SNHLY and CDR2 FYNNEI.

DNA for the CDR3: TGTGCCAGCAGCGAGGGTTCTGGCTACACCTTC. Protein: CASSEGSGYTF. The genes are TRBV6-6 and TRBJ1-2, with unresolved D. Germline-derived CDR1 and CDR2 are MNHNY and SVGAGI (reference sequence). Between the trimmed V and J ends, which lost 6 bases and 7 bases, there was a span of 9 bases. This CDR3 has 11 residues.

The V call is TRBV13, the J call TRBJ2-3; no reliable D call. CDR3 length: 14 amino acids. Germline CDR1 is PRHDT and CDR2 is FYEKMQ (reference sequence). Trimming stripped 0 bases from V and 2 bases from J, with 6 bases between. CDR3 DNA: TGTGCCAGCAGCTTAGGGACCCTCACAGATACGCAGTATTTT. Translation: CASSLGTLTDTQYF.

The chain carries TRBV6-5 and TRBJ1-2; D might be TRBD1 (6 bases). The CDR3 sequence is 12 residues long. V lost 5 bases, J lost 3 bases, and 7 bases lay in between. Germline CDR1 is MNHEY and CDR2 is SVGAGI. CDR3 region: CASSGGHYGYTF. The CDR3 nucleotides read TGTGCCAGCAGTGGGGGCCACTATGGCTACACCTTC.